This passage covers 18 T cell receptor beta chains from one sample sequenced in a study of blood T cell repertoires in COVID-19. TCRdb's copy holds only in-frame clones and misses some; the assay was immunoSEQ multiplex PCR. Of about half a million clones in the sample, about 88% are singletons; the top ten hold roughly 1%. Sequencing was carried out using peripheral blood. The receptors were sampled from a man younger than 35 with COVID-19, enrolled during active disease.

The V gene is TRBV2, the J gene TRBJ1-2; D gene ambiguous. The CDR3 contains 13 residues. V lost 3 bases to trimming and J lost 5 bases, with 10 bases between them. CDR1 is SNHLY, CDR2 FYNNEI, per germline. The CDR3: CASSEEASYGYTF. In DNA form, the CDR3 reads TGTGCCAGCAGTGAGGAAGCGAGTTATGGCTACACCTTC.

This clone was recorded a few times. The rearrangement joins TRBV9 to TRBJ1-2; 7 bases agree with TRBD1. Unmatched junction bases numbered 7, after V lost 5 bases and J lost 3 bases. The germline CDR1 and CDR2 sequences are SGDLS and YYNGEE. There are 14 residues in the CDR3. CDR3 sequence: CASSGDRADYGYTF. The CDR3 nucleotides read TGTGCCAGCAGTGGGGACAGAGCCGACTATGGCTACACCTTC.

This chain connects TRBV7-9 to TRBJ2-3, with 7 bases matching TRBD1. With V trimmed by 3 bases and J by 0 bases, 6 bases remained unmatched. Germline assignment: CDR1 SEHNR and CDR2 FQNEAQ (reference sequence). The CDR3 contains 16 residues. The CDR3 sequence: CASSFTGALSTDTQYF. CDR3 coding DNA: TGTGCCAGCAGCTTTACAGGGGCCCTTAGCACAGATACGCAGTATTTT.

This chain joins TRBV6-1 and TRBJ1-4; TRBD1 aligns across 11 bases. J gave up 8 bases and V 3 bases, and 5 bases lay outside the gene matches. Germline CDR1 MNHNS, CDR2 SASEGT. This CDR3 has 15 residues. This CDR3 reads CASSDGTGGREKLFF. The CDR3 DNA reads as TGTGCCAGCAGTGACGGGACAGGGGGGAGAGAAAAACTGTTTTTT.

V usage is TRBV5-6 and J usage is TRBJ1-4; D is ambiguous. V dropped 1 base and J dropped 8 bases, with 9 bases sitting between them. The length of the CDR3 is 13 residues. Germline V gene sequence: CDR1 SGHDT, CDR2 YYEEEE. The CDR3 loop reads CASSLTGGEKLFF. The CDR3 DNA reads TGTGCCAGCAGCTTGACGGGTGGGGAAAAACTGTTTTTT.

This CDR3 is CSVGTGWDTEAFF. The CDR3 DNA reads TGCAGCGTTGGGACAGGGTGGGACACTGAAGCTTTCTTT. The genes are TRBV29-1 and TRBJ1-1, with 8 bases aligning to TRBD1. V was clipped by 4 bases and J by 3 bases; unmatched bases: 4. This CDR3 spans 13 amino acids. The germline V gene encodes CDR1 SQVTM and CDR2 ANQGSEA.

This chain connects TRBV3-1 (or the pseudogene TRBV3-2) to TRBJ2-5; no firm D call. CDR1 LGHDT and CDR2 YNNKEL come from the germline V gene (reference sequence). The CDR3 loop spans 13 amino acids. The V end was cut by 4 bases, the J end by 3 bases, with 9 bases between. CDR3 DNA sequence: TGTGCCAGCAGCCCCCAGTTTGAAGAGACCCAGTACTTC. Residues: CASSPQFEETQYF.

The chain has TRBV7-9 and TRBJ2-1; TRBD1 matches at 9 bases. The germline V gene encodes CDR1 SEHNR and CDR2 FQNEAQ (reference sequence). The trim removed 8 bases at V and 8 bases at J, leaving 10 bases unmatched. The CDR3 sequence is 14 residues long. CDR3 nucleotide sequence: TGTGCCAGCGATTCCGGGACAGGGTGGCATGAGCAGTTCTTC. As protein: CASDSGTGWHEQFF.

V usage is TRBV5-1 and J usage is TRBJ2-2, with D unresolved. The CDR3 has 13 amino acids. Germline CDR1 SGHRS, CDR2 YFSETQ. V was trimmed by 0 bases and J by 6 bases, leaving 6 bases between them. CDR3 loop: CASSLEAAGELFF. CDR3 DNA: TGCGCCAGCAGCTTGGAAGCCGCCGGGGAGCTGTTTTTT.

The chain joins TRBV11-2 to TRBJ2-3, with no clear D. This CDR3 has 13 residues. V dropped 6 bases and J dropped 4 bases, with 11 bases sitting between them. CDR1 is SGHAT and CDR2 is FQNNGV in the germline V gene. The CDR3 region is CASSSDRADTQYF. As DNA, the CDR3 is TGTGCCAGCAGTTCCGATCGGGCAGATACGCAGTATTTT.

The chain combines TRBV12-3 or TRBV12-4 with TRBJ1-2, with 7 bases fitting TRBD1. The CDR3 extends over 13 amino acids. Losses at the gene ends were 5 bases for V and 8 bases for J; bases not matched to a gene: 8. CDR3 sequence (DNA): TGTGCCAGCAGTACACAGGGGTTGGGGGGCTACACCTTC. Translated, it gives CASSTQGLGGYTF.

The chain uses TRBV5-6 and TRBJ2-5; 12 positions match TRBD2. V lost 1 base, J lost 5 bases, and 6 bases stayed unmatched. From germline, CDR1 is SGHDT and CDR2 YYEEEE. The CDR3 has 16 residues. The CDR3 is CASSLRTSGEVETQYF. Here the CDR3 DNA reads TGTGCCAGCAGCTTGAGGACTAGCGGGGAGGTGGAGACCCAGTACTTC.

This chain connects TRBV3-1 (or the pseudogene TRBV3-2) to TRBJ2-1; weak D call: TRBD2 (5 bases). V lost 4 bases to trimming and J lost 9 bases, with 10 bases between them. The CDR3 covers 12 residues. The V gene's germline CDR1 is LGHDT and CDR2 YNNKEL (reference sequence). The CDR3 here is CASSRGSGEQFF. The CDR3 nucleotides are TGTGCCAGCAGCCGCGGCAGCGGTGAGCAGTTCTTC.

The V and J genes are TRBV11-3 and TRBJ2-3, with D tentatively TRBD2 (5 bases). The length of the CDR3 is 16 residues. The V and J ends lost 1 base and 4 bases respectively, with 15 bases between them. Germline V CDR1 and CDR2: SGHNT, YENEEA. In nucleotides, the CDR3 is TGTGCCAGCAGCTTAGGGTATGGCGGGTCGCCAGATACGCAGTATTTT. Translated, it gives CASSLGYGGSPDTQYF. The variable domain in full, with the rest retrieved from reference TRBV11-3 and TRBJ2-3, is EAGVVQSPRYKIIEKKQPVAFWCNPISGHNTLYWYLQNLGQGPELLIRYENEEAVDDSQLPKDRFSAERLKGVDSTLKIQPAELGDSAVYLCASSLGYGGSPDTQYFGPGTRLTVL.

This clone was counted a single time. The V and J genes are TRBV9 and TRBJ2-3; perhaps TRBD2 as D (6 bases). Germline loops: CDR1 SGDLS, CDR2 YYNGEE. V gave up 3 bases and J gave up 6 bases, with 17 bases separating them. The CDR3 is made up of 15 amino acids. In nucleotides, the CDR3 is TGTGCCAGCAGCGAGGGGAAGGCGGGAAGTGATACGCAGTATTTT. This sequence encodes CASSEGKAGSDTQYF.

This sequence joins TRBV11-2 and TRBJ2-7; TRBD2 matches at 8 bases. The CDR3 is 14 residues long. The V gene's germline CDR1 is SGHAT and CDR2 FQNNGV. J was trimmed by 2 bases and V by 1 base; bases with no gene match: 1. This CDR3 is CASSLGSGAYEQYF. CDR3 DNA: TGTGCCAGCAGCTTAGGTAGCGGGGCCTACGAGCAGTACTTC.

This clone has more than one count but fewer than ten. The CDR3 nucleotides are TGTGCCAGCAGACAGGGGGGGCATGGCTACACCTTC. Residues: CASRQGGHGYTF. This chain uses TRBV14 with TRBJ1-2; TRBD1 aligns across 8 bases. CDR3 length equals 12 residues. CDR1 is SGHDN and CDR2 is FVKESK in the germline V gene. V shed 6 bases and J 6 bases; nucleotides not matched to a gene: 3. The full variable domain, its missing parts supplied by reference TRBV14 and TRBJ1-2, is EAGVTQFPSHSVIEKGQTVTLRCDPISGHDNLYWYRRVMGKEIKFLLHFVKESKQDESGMPNNRFLAERTGGTYSTLKVQPAELEDSGVYFCASRQGGHGYTFGSGTRLTVV.

This chain joins TRBV11-2 and TRBJ2-7, with D uncertain. With 2 bases removed from V and 4 bases from J, the gap between germline ends came to 6 bases. This CDR3 is built from 12 residues. The germline gives CDR1 SGHAT, CDR2 FQNNGV. The CDR3 DNA sequence: TGTGCCAGCAGCTTAAATCGGTACGAGCAGTACTTC. Protein: CASSLNRYEQYF.